This is a list of T cell receptor beta chains from one sample in a study of T-cell memory formation after mild COVID-19. TCRdb re-derived calls from the 5' RACE reads in MiXCR, one entry per CDR3 protein. The table lists 250,000 to 300,000 distinct CDR3 sequences, around a sixth of them singletons. Sequencing was done on a sample of PBMCs or a T cell subset sorted from them (not recorded which). These receptors were collected from a man between 18 and 29 years old who had mild COVID-19 (a few samples of this study predate the infection). Cell type and time point are not known. Both conserved end residues are part of each CDR3. The order of the fields is J gene, V gene, clone size, D gene, CDR3 protein, CDR3 DNA. D genes are given only for firm matches. Some rows mark clone size as missing; the rest say once, few, many or name a class of expanded clone.

j_call: TRBJ2-5
v_call: TRBV11-2
clone_size: -
d_call: TRBD2
cdr3_aa: CASSLLVGLAETQYF
cdr3_nt: TGTGCCAGCAGCTTATTAGTGGGACTAGCGGAGACCCAGTACTTC

j_call: TRBJ1-1
v_call: TRBV6-5
clone_size: few
d_call: -
cdr3_aa: CASSPGLTPDEAFF
cdr3_nt: TGTGCCAGCAGTCCCGGACTGACCCCCGATGAAGCTTTCTTT

j_call: TRBJ2-3
v_call: TRBV7-2
clone_size: -
d_call: -
cdr3_aa: CASSLQGHPTDTQYF
cdr3_nt: TGTGCCAGCAGCTTACAAGGTCATCCGACAGATACGCAGTATTTT

j_call: TRBJ2-7
v_call: TRBV6-2/TRBV6-3
clone_size: few
d_call: TRBD1
cdr3_aa: CASMPGQGAAEQYF
cdr3_nt: TGTGCCAGCATGCCGGGACAGGGGGCAGCCGAGCAGTACTTC

j_call: TRBJ2-1
v_call: TRBV21-1
clone_size: -
d_call: -
cdr3_aa: CASSNVFPTYNEQFF
cdr3_nt: TGTGCCAGCAGCAACGTATTCCCTACCTACAATGAGCAGTTCTTC

j_call: TRBJ2-5
v_call: TRBV7-9
clone_size: -
d_call: TRBD1
cdr3_aa: CASNRHRDRGQETQYF
cdr3_nt: TGTGCCAGCAACCGGCACAGGGACAGGGGCCAAGAGACCCAGTACTTC

j_call: TRBJ2-7
v_call: TRBV5-1
clone_size: many
d_call: -
cdr3_aa: CASSQVTGSQEQYF
cdr3_nt: TGCGCCAGCAGCCAGGTAACAGGGTCTCAAGAGCAGTACTTC

j_call: TRBJ2-3
v_call: TRBV27
clone_size: -
d_call: TRBD2
cdr3_aa: CASSLTGGRADTQYF
cdr3_nt: TGTGCCAGCAGTTTAACGGGGGGAAGGGCAGATACGCAGTATTTT

j_call: TRBJ1-5
v_call: TRBV20-1
clone_size: -
d_call: TRBD1
cdr3_aa: CSAQTGDVVRGGNQPQHF
cdr3_nt: TGCAGTGCTCAGACAGGGGACGTAGTAAGGGGTGGCAATCAGCCCCAGCATTTT

j_call: TRBJ1-2
v_call: TRBV5-1
clone_size: -
d_call: -
cdr3_aa: CASSLDSPGYGYTF
cdr3_nt: TGCGCCAGCAGCTTGGACAGTCCAGGGTATGGCTACACCTTC

j_call: TRBJ2-5
v_call: TRBV7-3
clone_size: -
d_call: -
cdr3_aa: CASSPRTGGTQYF
cdr3_nt: TGTGCCAGCAGCCCTCGGACCGGGGGGACCCAGTACTTC

j_call: TRBJ2-1
v_call: TRBV21-1
clone_size: few
d_call: -
cdr3_aa: CASSKEGAATGPVQPYEQFF
cdr3_nt: TGTGCCAGCAGCAAAGAGGGGGCGGCCACAGGGCCCGTCCAACCCTATGAGCAGTTCTTC

j_call: TRBJ1-2
v_call: TRBV20-1
clone_size: -
d_call: -
cdr3_aa: CSATNESPDGYTF
cdr3_nt: TGCAGTGCTACCAATGAGTCGCCGGATGGCTACACCTTC

j_call: TRBJ2-5
v_call: TRBV4-1
clone_size: many
d_call: -
cdr3_aa: CASSQDIWGETQYF
cdr3_nt: TGCGCCAGCAGCCAAGATATCTGGGGGGAGACCCAGTACTTC

j_call: TRBJ2-2
v_call: TRBV6-1
clone_size: -
d_call: -
cdr3_aa: CASSEYTREVTGELFF
cdr3_nt: TGTGCCAGCAGTGAATACACCAGGGAGGTCACCGGGGAGCTGTTTTTT

j_call: TRBJ2-7
v_call: TRBV5-1
clone_size: many
d_call: TRBD2
cdr3_aa: CASSRTSGSIYEQYF
cdr3_nt: TGCGCCAGCAGCCGGACTAGCGGGTCGATCTACGAGCAGTACTTC

j_call: TRBJ2-1
v_call: TRBV7-2
clone_size: few
d_call: TRBD2
cdr3_aa: CASSPQRGENNEQFF
cdr3_nt: TGTGCCAGCAGCCCCCAGCGGGGGGAAAACAATGAGCAGTTCTTC

j_call: TRBJ2-5
v_call: TRBV11-3
clone_size: few
d_call: -
cdr3_aa: CASSLGSGVVFQETQYF
cdr3_nt: TGTGCCAGCAGCTTAGGCAGCGGAGTGGTTTTCCAAGAGACCCAGTACTTC

j_call: TRBJ1-1
v_call: TRBV6-2/TRBV6-3
clone_size: many
d_call: -
cdr3_aa: CASRPSGSNTEAFF
cdr3_nt: TGTGCCAGCAGGCCCTCGGGGTCGAACACTGAAGCTTTCTTT

j_call: TRBJ2-5
v_call: TRBV24-1
clone_size: -
d_call: TRBD2
cdr3_aa: CATSDPRAGGETQYF
cdr3_nt: TGTGCCACCAGTGACCCAAGAGCGGGGGGGGAGACCCAGTACTTC

j_call: TRBJ2-1
v_call: TRBV7-2
clone_size: -
d_call: TRBD1
cdr3_aa: CASSPGGYNDQFF
cdr3_nt: TGTGCCAGCAGCCCAGGGGGCTACAATGACCAGTTCTTC

j_call: TRBJ2-3
v_call: TRBV4-3
clone_size: few
d_call: -
cdr3_aa: CASSQSSASTDTQYF
cdr3_nt: TGCGCCAGCAGCCAAAGCAGTGCTAGCACAGATACGCAGTATTTT

j_call: TRBJ2-5
v_call: TRBV7-9
clone_size: few
d_call: -
cdr3_aa: CASSLASTRETQYF
cdr3_nt: TGTGCCAGCAGCTTAGCCTCTACCCGAGAGACCCAGTACTTC

j_call: TRBJ1-3
v_call: TRBV5-1
clone_size: few
d_call: -
cdr3_aa: CASSGSEGNTIYF
cdr3_nt: TGCGCCAGCTCCGGTTCTGAAGGAAACACCATATATTTT

j_call: TRBJ1-5
v_call: TRBV5-1
clone_size: -
d_call: TRBD1
cdr3_aa: CASKPSTGDQPQHF
cdr3_nt: TGCGCCAGCAAACCAAGCACAGGGGATCAGCCCCAGCATTTT

j_call: TRBJ2-5
v_call: TRBV12-3/TRBV12-4
clone_size: few
d_call: -
cdr3_aa: CASSFRAGSETQYF
cdr3_nt: TGTGCCAGCAGTTTCAGGGCAGGGAGTGAGACCCAGTACTTC

j_call: TRBJ1-5
v_call: TRBV6-2/TRBV6-3
clone_size: -
d_call: -
cdr3_aa: CASSFRGSNQPQHF
cdr3_nt: TGTGCCAGCAGTTTTCGGGGGAGCAATCAGCCCCAGCATTTT

j_call: TRBJ1-1
v_call: TRBV6-5
clone_size: many
d_call: -
cdr3_aa: CASSPGTEAFF
cdr3_nt: TGTGCCAGCAGCCCCGGGACTGAAGCTTTCTTT

j_call: TRBJ1-3
v_call: TRBV4-2
clone_size: -
d_call: -
cdr3_aa: CASSQIGQGNTIYF
cdr3_nt: TGTGCCAGCAGCCAAATCGGACAGGGAAACACCATATATTTT

j_call: TRBJ2-3
v_call: TRBV11-2
clone_size: few
d_call: -
cdr3_aa: CASSLPRVAGADTQYF
cdr3_nt: TGTGCCAGCAGCCTCCCGCGGGTGGCGGGGGCTGATACGCAGTATTTT

j_call: TRBJ1-2
v_call: TRBV5-6
clone_size: -
d_call: -
cdr3_aa: CASSLVEAGIYGYTF
cdr3_nt: TGTGCCAGCAGCTTGGTTGAGGCAGGGATCTATGGCTACACCTTC

j_call: TRBJ2-7
v_call: TRBV20-1
clone_size: -
d_call: TRBD2
cdr3_aa: CSAFLAGGAYEQYF
cdr3_nt: TGCAGTGCTTTCCTAGCGGGGGGGGCCTACGAGCAGTACTTC

j_call: TRBJ1-1
v_call: TRBV4-3
clone_size: few
d_call: -
cdr3_aa: CASSQGAGDTEAFF
cdr3_nt: TGCGCCAGCAGCCAAGGTGCGGGGGACACTGAAGCTTTCTTT

j_call: TRBJ1-3
v_call: TRBV12-3/TRBV12-4
clone_size: many
d_call: TRBD1
cdr3_aa: CASGTGKSQRNTIYF
cdr3_nt: TGTGCCAGCGGGACAGGGAAAAGCCAGCGAAACACCATATATTTT

j_call: TRBJ2-1
v_call: TRBV9
clone_size: -
d_call: TRBD2
cdr3_aa: CASSVLAGGPNEQFF
cdr3_nt: TGTGCCAGCAGCGTACTAGCGGGGGGGCCGAATGAGCAGTTCTTC

j_call: TRBJ1-4
v_call: TRBV7-2
clone_size: few
d_call: -
cdr3_aa: CASSLGLGGTNEKLFF
cdr3_nt: TGTGCCAGCAGCTTAGGCCTAGGGGGGACTAATGAAAAACTGTTTTTT

j_call: TRBJ2-3
v_call: TRBV11-2
clone_size: many
d_call: -
cdr3_aa: CASSYWGDSTDTQYF
cdr3_nt: TGTGCCAGCAGCTACTGGGGGGATAGCACAGATACGCAGTATTTT

j_call: TRBJ1-4
v_call: TRBV27
clone_size: few
d_call: -
cdr3_aa: CASSPRWARNEKLFF
cdr3_nt: TGTGCCAGCAGTCCCCGTTGGGCTCGGAATGAAAAACTGTTTTTT

j_call: TRBJ2-3
v_call: TRBV12-3/TRBV12-4
clone_size: few
d_call: TRBD1
cdr3_aa: CASNPPGGPDTQYF
cdr3_nt: TGTGCCAGCAATCCCCCAGGGGGCCCAGATACGCAGTATTTT

j_call: TRBJ1-5
v_call: TRBV7-6
clone_size: few
d_call: -
cdr3_aa: CASSLDTGFARTQHF
cdr3_nt: TGTGCCAGCAGCTTAGATACAGGGTTCGCTCGAACCCAGCATTTT

j_call: TRBJ1-1
v_call: TRBV12-3/TRBV12-4
clone_size: few
d_call: -
cdr3_aa: CASLSPGPRLEAFF
cdr3_nt: TGTGCCAGCCTAAGTCCCGGGCCGCGGCTTGAAGCTTTCTTT

j_call: TRBJ2-2
v_call: TRBV7-9
clone_size: -
d_call: TRBD2
cdr3_aa: CASSPRTSGGTGELFF
cdr3_nt: TGTGCCAGCAGCCCCAGGACTAGCGGCGGGACCGGGGAGCTGTTTTTT

j_call: TRBJ1-4
v_call: TRBV20-1
clone_size: -
d_call: -
cdr3_aa: CSARDRSRGEKLFF
cdr3_nt: TGCAGTGCTAGAGATAGGAGTCGGGGAGAAAAACTGTTTTTT

j_call: TRBJ2-1
v_call: TRBV6-6
clone_size: -
d_call: TRBD2
cdr3_aa: CATGGGSSYNEQFF
cdr3_nt: TGTGCCACGGGGGGGGGGAGCTCCTACAATGAGCAGTTCTTC

j_call: TRBJ2-3
v_call: TRBV7-9
clone_size: few
d_call: TRBD1
cdr3_aa: CASDQLGQSSTDTQYF
cdr3_nt: TGTGCCAGCGACCAACTGGGACAGTCTAGCACAGATACGCAGTATTTT

j_call: TRBJ2-5
v_call: TRBV11-1
clone_size: few
d_call: -
cdr3_aa: CASSLLDNQETQYF
cdr3_nt: TGTGCCAGCAGCTTACTGGACAACCAAGAGACCCAGTACTTC

j_call: TRBJ2-4
v_call: TRBV7-8
clone_size: few
d_call: -
cdr3_aa: CASSIGPPGFQYF
cdr3_nt: TGTGCCAGCAGCATAGGGCCTCCGGGTTTCCAGTACTTC

j_call: TRBJ2-6
v_call: TRBV3-1
clone_size: -
d_call: TRBD1
cdr3_aa: CASSRQGAGANVLTF
cdr3_nt: TGTGCCAGCAGCCGGCAGGGGGCTGGGGCCAACGTCCTGACTTTC

j_call: TRBJ2-7
v_call: TRBV6-5
clone_size: few
d_call: -
cdr3_aa: CASRDNRYEQYF
cdr3_nt: TGTGCCAGCAGGGACAATCGCTACGAGCAGTACTTC

j_call: TRBJ1-1
v_call: TRBV7-2
clone_size: -
d_call: -
cdr3_aa: CASSSTQRTNTEAFF
cdr3_nt: TGTGCCAGCAGCTCGACCCAGAGGACGAACACTGAAGCTTTCTTT

j_call: TRBJ1-4
v_call: TRBV19
clone_size: few
d_call: TRBD1
cdr3_aa: CASSPGTGGSEKLFF
cdr3_nt: TGTGCCAGTAGTCCCGGGACAGGGGGAAGCGAAAAACTGTTTTTT

j_call: TRBJ2-3
v_call: TRBV29-1
clone_size: few
d_call: -
cdr3_aa: CSTRLELDVDTQYF
cdr3_nt: TGCAGCACGCGACTAGAACTGGATGTAGATACGCAGTATTTT

j_call: TRBJ1-1
v_call: TRBV2
clone_size: -
d_call: -
cdr3_aa: CATPMRSRANTEAFF
cdr3_nt: TGTGCCACCCCGATGAGGAGTAGGGCGAACACTGAAGCTTTCTTT

j_call: TRBJ2-1
v_call: TRBV6-1
clone_size: few
d_call: TRBD2
cdr3_aa: CASRDSGGPLFF
cdr3_nt: TGTGCCAGCAGAGATAGCGGGGGGCCCCTGTTCTTC

j_call: TRBJ2-3
v_call: TRBV4-2
clone_size: few
d_call: -
cdr3_aa: CASSQGGGDTQYF
cdr3_nt: TGTGCCAGCAGCCAAGGCGGCGGAGATACGCAGTATTTT

j_call: TRBJ2-5
v_call: TRBV20-1
clone_size: many
d_call: TRBD2
cdr3_aa: CSASLSGGARETQYF
cdr3_nt: TGCAGTGCTTCCCTTAGCGGGGGGGCCCGTGAGACCCAGTACTTC